This TCR beta chain was observed in a study of blood T cell repertoires in COVID-19. Study context: Sample material is recorded as cDNA or gDNA derived from T cells, B-cell-depleted T cells, or PBMCs.

Germline V gives CDR1 KGHSH, CDR2 LQKENI. V trimming: 4 bases; J trimming: 0 bases; junction bases outside the gene matches: 4. The CDR3 has 17 amino acids. Some clones are missing from TCRdb's copy, which holds only in-frame ones; the method was immunoSEQ multiplex PCR. This table holds roughly 370,000 clones, approximately 87% found once. This clone was counted once. Source material: PBMCs or T cells enriched from blood (not recorded which). The chain recombines TRBV18 with TRBJ2-5; 14 bases line up with TRBD2. The receptor's source is a woman between 50 and 59 years old who had recovered from COVID-19. For the CDR3, the DNA is TGTGCCAGCTCACGTGGACTAGCGGGGGGTTACCAAGAGACCCAGTACTTC. As protein: CASSRGLAGGYQETQYF.